The sequence of this T cell receptor (beta chain) was determined in a study of Graves' ophthalmopathy and Graves' hyperthyroidism. Overall study context: Peripheral blood was obtained at first diagnosis, ahead of any treatment. Overall study results and limits: Discrimination between ophthalmopathy and stable hyperthyroidism by a 13-signature model showed approximately 89% sensitivity and 70% to 82% specificity.

The germline CDR1 and CDR2 sequences are SGHVS and FQNEAQ. CDR3 length: 18 amino acids. Trimming took off 0 bases at V and 4 bases at J, with 21 bases between the two ends. Ophthalmopathy donors' eye disease showed moderate-to-severe activity, CAS of at least 3, NOSPECS of at least 4 and duration under 3 months. Other autoimmune diseases, uncontrolled infections, pregnancy or lactation ruled patients out of participation. In regard to this clonotype: What it recognizes is unknown.

Amplified material comprised TCR beta CDR3 regions derived from RNA transcripts. First-round RT-PCR relied on HTBI primers, and a second-round multiplex PCR came next. Via MiXCR, TCRdb re-called the multiplex PCR reads, giving one row per CDR3 protein. The table shows about 230,000 distinct CDR3 sequences, with about 47% occurring only once. V and J are TRBV7-8 and TRBJ1-2; D gene uncertain. What was sequenced was peripheral blood. This TCR derives from an adult man with Graves' ophthalmopathy. CDR3 residues: CASSLAELAVTDIYGYTF. Here the CDR3 DNA reads TGTGCCAGCAGCTTAGCGGAGCTAGCGGTTACAGACATCTATGGCTACACCTTC.